One and the same sample provided the 16 T cell receptor beta chains below, sequenced in a study of cytomegalovirus exposure and HLA in healthy donors (dated by TCRdb to the late 2010s). Preparation of the library involved the immunoSEQ multiplex PCR assay. For the multiplex PCR, a mixture combining 60 forward primers for TCR Vbeta segments and 13 reverse primers for TCR Jbeta segments was used. TCRdb re-hosts the immuneACCESS table, in-frame sequences only. Its copies lack some clones; in the studies checked, an unresolved V gene accounts for under half of them, and the cause for the rest is not known. Here the sample has roughly 190,000 clones; 9.5% to 15% occur a single time. The ten largest clones take up less than 8.5% of the sample. Sequenced: PBMCs. Receptors were obtained from a man aged 50-59 years in good health and CMV-seropositive.

This clone was seen only a few times. The chain joins TRBV28 to TRBJ1-1, with 7 positions matching TRBD1. Germline trimming cut 4 bases from V and 7 bases from J; bases unmatched to any gene: 9. From germline, CDR1 is MDHEN and CDR2 SYDVKM. The CDR3 contains 14 residues. This CDR3 is CASSYPGTAFEAFF. DNA of the CDR3: TGTGCCAGCAGTTACCCGGGGACAGCATTTGAAGCTTTCTTT.

The table lists this clone with a few counts. J is TRBJ2-2 and V is TRBV7-9; D gene uncertain. Looked up from germline, CDR1 is SEHNR and CDR2 is FQNEAQ (reference sequence). CDR3 length equals 14 residues. V was cut by 4 bases and J by 7 bases, with 13 bases left in between. The CDR3 DNA is TGTGCCAGCAGCTCACGAGCTCTGAGCGGGGAGCTGTTTTTT. Its protein product is CASSSRALSGELFF.

This clone was seen a few times. The chain uses TRBV7-6 and TRBJ1-3; tentative D call: TRBD1 (6 bases). V was cut by 7 bases and J by 4 bases, with 14 bases left in between. From germline, CDR1 is SGHVS and CDR2 FNYEAQ. This CDR3 contains 14 residues. The chain's CDR3 is CASIQGGSGNTIYF. The CDR3 DNA follows: TGTGCCAGCATCCAAGGGGGTTCCGGAAACACCATATATTTT.

The chain is built from TRBV7-3 and TRBJ1-1; D is uncertain. Per the germline V gene, CDR1 is SGHTA and CDR2 is FQGTGA. The CDR3 is made up of 14 amino acids. Deletions cut 1 base from V and 8 bases from J, with 14 bases between. CDR3 DNA: TGTGCCAGCAGCTTAAGCGGTGGAACACAAGAAGCTTTCTTT. Its translation is CASSLSGGTQEAFF.

There are a few counts of this clone. An end of the junction does not agree with germline; a read error may underlie this. Other DNA sequences within the sample encode an identical CDR3. The chain uses TRBV6-5 and TRBJ1-4; D is unclear. This CDR3 contains 14 residues. CDR1 and CDR2 from the germline V gene are MNHEY and SVGAGI. CDR3 coding DNA: TGTGCCAGCAGTTCGCGCGGTTATAATGAAAAGCTGTTTTTT. The encoded protein is CASSSRGYNEKLFF.

This clone was seen a handful of times. The V and J genes are TRBV10-3 and TRBJ2-5; D is perhaps TRBD1 (6 bases). Germline-derived CDR1 and CDR2 are ENHRY and SYGVKD. The CDR3 is made up of 15 amino acids. V lost 4 bases and J 2 bases, leaving 14 bases between the germline ends. In nucleotides, the CDR3 is TGTGCCATCAGTGGGGACCAGGGGTCACAAGAGACCCAGTACTTC. This translates into CAISGDQGSQETQYF.

The rearrangement uses TRBV6-5 and TRBJ1-1; weak D call: TRBD1 (5 bases). The V gene's germline CDR1 is MNHEY and CDR2 SVGAGI. V lost 2 bases and J lost 5, with 9 bases in between. The CDR3 is 13 residues long. The chain's CDR3 is CASSYRQGTEAFF. The CDR3, as DNA: TGTGCCAGCAGTTACCGGCAGGGAACTGAAGCTTTCTTT.

The V and J genes are TRBV19 and TRBJ2-7; D is perhaps TRBD2 (5 bases). V lost 4 bases and J 5 bases, leaving 15 bases between the germline ends. This CDR3 has 14 residues. Per the germline V gene, CDR1 is LNHDA and CDR2 is SQIVND (reference sequence). The CDR3 sequence: CASSKGARVNEQYF. The CDR3 DNA reads TGTGCCAGTAGTAAAGGAGCGAGGGTGAACGAGCAGTACTTC.

The J gene is TRBJ2-3, the V gene TRBV27; D perhaps matches TRBD1 (7 bases). Germline V CDR1 and CDR2: MNHEY, SMNVEV (reference sequence). Trimming left V 4 bases short and J 3 bases short, with 17 bases between. The CDR3 has 16 amino acids. As DNA, the CDR3 is TGTGCCAGCAGTTCCACAGGGGAGGTAAAGACAGATACGCAGTATTTT. The encoded protein is CASSSTGEVKTDTQYF.

The chain recombines TRBV6-4 with TRBJ2-7; TRBD1 matches 9 bases. Germline CDR1 reads MRHNA; CDR2 reads SNTAGT. V gave up 3 bases and J gave up 5 bases; unmatched junction bases: 14. The length of the CDR3 is 17 residues. CDR3 in amino acids: CASSEKGSGTGTNEQYV. CDR3 nucleotide sequence: TGTGCCAGCAGTGAGAAAGGATCCGGGACAGGGACCAACGAGCAGTACGTC.

This chain links TRBV9 with TRBJ2-1; TRBD2 matches at 7 bases. Germline lookup yields CDR1 SGDLS and CDR2 YYNGEE. The CDR3 is 15 residues long. The junction had 4 bases not matched to a gene; V was cut back by 0 bases and J by 4 bases. This CDR3 is CASSVDPSGYNEQFF. CDR3 coding DNA: TGTGCCAGCAGCGTAGATCCTAGCGGTTACAATGAGCAGTTCTTC.

The chain has TRBV4-3 and TRBJ1-6; maybe TRBD1 (5 bases). V was shortened by 1 base and J by 7 bases, with 8 bases between the two germline ends. The CDR3 is 14 residues long. Germline CDR1 and CDR2: LGHNA and YSLEER. The CDR3 DNA reads as TGCGCCAGCAGCCAAGGACAGAAAAATTCACCCCTCCACTTT. It specifies CASSQGQKNSPLHF.

This chain uses TRBV11-2 with TRBJ2-7; possibly TRBD1 for D (6 bases). The CDR3 is 13 amino acids. The V end lost 5 bases, the J end lost 3 bases, and 11 bases lay between the germline ends. Germline V gene lookup returns CDR1 SGHAT and CDR2 FQNNGV. CDR3 amino acids: CASSPGHLYEQYV. CDR3 DNA: TGTGCCAGCAGCCCGGGACACCTCTACGAGCAGTACGTC.

This clone was detected a few times. This chain uses TRBV7-2 with TRBJ1-2, with 7 bases identical to TRBD1. V was clipped by 5 bases and J by 6 bases; unmatched bases: 12. The CDR3 contains 15 residues. Germline CDR1 reads SGHTA; CDR2 reads FQGNSA. The CDR3 bases are TGTGCCAGCAGCCGACGCGTGACAGGGATGGATGGCTACACCTTC. Its protein is CASSRRVTGMDGYTF.

The chain links TRBV6-1 to TRBJ1-1; TRBD1 aligns across 8 bases. Germline lookup yields CDR1 MNHNS and CDR2 SASEGT. The CDR3 is made up of 13 amino acids. The V segment lost 6 bases and the J segment 0 bases; nucleotides outside the gene matches: 0. The CDR3 DNA is TGTGCCAGCAGACAGGGGGTGAACACTGAAGCTTTCTTT. Its translation: CASRQGVNTEAFF.

The chain employs TRBV9 and TRBJ1-2; TRBD1 might be the D (5 bases). V was pared by 5 bases and J by 1 base, with 12 bases between. This CDR3 is built from 14 residues. CDR1 is SGDLS, CDR2 YYNGEE, per germline. The CDR3 loop reads CASRGPGLNYGYTF. In nucleotides, the CDR3 is TGTGCCAGCAGAGGGCCAGGGCTTAACTATGGCTACACCTTC.